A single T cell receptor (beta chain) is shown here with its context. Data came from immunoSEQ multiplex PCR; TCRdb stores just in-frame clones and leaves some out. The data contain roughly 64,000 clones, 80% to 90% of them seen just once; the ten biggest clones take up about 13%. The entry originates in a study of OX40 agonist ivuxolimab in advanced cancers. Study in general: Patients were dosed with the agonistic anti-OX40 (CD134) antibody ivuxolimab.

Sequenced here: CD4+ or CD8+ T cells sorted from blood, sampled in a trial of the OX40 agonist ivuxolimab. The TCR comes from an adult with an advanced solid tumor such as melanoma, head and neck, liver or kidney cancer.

Here the CDR3 reads CASSTGSLLSGYTF. The CDR3 bases are TGTGCCAGCAGTACGGGATCTCTTTTGTCTGGCTACACCTTC. The chain employs TRBV2 and TRBJ1-2; D is uncertain. Between the trimmed V and J ends, which lost 5 bases and 7 bases, there was a span of 17 bases. The CDR3 is 14 residues long. CDR1 and CDR2 (germline): SNHLY, FYNNEI.